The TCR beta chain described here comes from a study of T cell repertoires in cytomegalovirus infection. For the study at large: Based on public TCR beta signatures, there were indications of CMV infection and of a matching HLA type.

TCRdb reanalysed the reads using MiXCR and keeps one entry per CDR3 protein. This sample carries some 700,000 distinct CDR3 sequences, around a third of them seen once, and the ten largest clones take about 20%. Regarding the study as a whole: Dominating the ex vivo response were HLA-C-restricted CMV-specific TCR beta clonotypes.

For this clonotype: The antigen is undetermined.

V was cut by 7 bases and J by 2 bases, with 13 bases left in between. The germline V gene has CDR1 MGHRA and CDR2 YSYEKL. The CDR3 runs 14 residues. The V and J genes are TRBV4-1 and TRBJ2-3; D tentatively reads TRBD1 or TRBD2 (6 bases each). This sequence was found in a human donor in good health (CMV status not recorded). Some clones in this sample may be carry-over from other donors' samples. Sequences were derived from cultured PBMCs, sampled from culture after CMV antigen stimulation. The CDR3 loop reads CASTRGDSTDTQYF. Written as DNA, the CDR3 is TGCGCCAGCACGAGGGGGGACTCCACAGATACGCAGTATTTT.